These 23 T cell receptor beta chains originate from one sample sequenced in a study of brain metastases from non-small cell lung cancer. Assay used: immunoSEQ multiplex PCR; TCRdb lists only in-frame clones, some missing. The sample lists 1,700 or so clones, approximately 80% occurring once. Sequencing input: tissue from a brain metastasis. The receptors were sampled from a donor over 35 with non-small cell lung cancer.

This clone was detected only once. The chain uses TRBV4-1 and TRBJ1-6, with D hard to call. The CDR3 loop spans 14 amino acids. CDR1 MGHRA and CDR2 YSYEKL come from the germline V gene. Deletions cut 1 base from V and 7 bases from J, with 8 bases between. This chain's CDR3 is CASSQVPGNSPLHF. DNA for the CDR3: TGCGCCAGCAGCCAAGTTCCAGGCAATTCACCCCTCCACTTT.

V is TRBV9 and J is TRBJ1-1; 10 nucleotides align to TRBD1. The CDR3 has 16 residues. Germline V gene sequence: CDR1 SGDLS, CDR2 YYNGEE. The V gene end was trimmed by 4 bases and the J gene end by 3 bases; junction bases not matched to a gene: 9. This chain's CDR3 is CASSPRDRGSHTEAFF. CDR3 DNA: TGTGCCAGCAGCCCCCGGGACAGGGGTTCGCACACTGAAGCTTTCTTT.

The chain carries TRBV27 and TRBJ1-5, with D possibly matching TRBD1 (5 bases). V lost 6 bases and J lost 3, with 9 bases in between. This CDR3 spans 13 amino acids. Germline CDR1 reads MNHEY; CDR2 reads SMNVEV (reference sequence). Here the CDR3 DNA reads TGTGCCAGCAGGAGGGGCTACAATCAGCCCCAGCATTTT. This encodes CASRRGYNQPQHF.

The chain carries TRBV2 and TRBJ2-7; D call uncertain. The germline V and J ends were trimmed by 3 bases and 2 bases, with 8 bases remaining between them. Germline-derived CDR1 and CDR2 are SNHLY and FYNNEI. The CDR3 has 13 residues. CDR3 nucleotides: TGTGCCAGCAGTGAGGTTCGGCCCTACGAGCAGTACTTC. This encodes CASSEVRPYEQYF.

The chain employs TRBV28 and TRBJ2-3; the D call may be TRBD1 or TRBD2 (6 bases each). This CDR3 has 14 residues. V lost 6 bases and J lost 3, with 13 bases in between. The germline V gene has CDR1 MDHEN and CDR2 SYDVKM. CDR3 DNA sequence: TGTGCCAGCAGGCTCCCGGGGGCGACAGATACGCAGTATTTT. It specifies CASRLPGATDTQYF.

This rearrangement joins TRBV21-1 to TRBJ2-7; TRBD2 is taken as the D call from the table, unchecked against the DNA. TRBV21-1 is designated a pseudogene. The CDR3 loop spans 13 amino acids. DNA of the CDR3: TGTGCCAGCAGCACCCGACCCGGAGACGAGCAGTACGTC. Amino acids: CASSTRPGDEQYV.

The chain recombines TRBV11-2 with TRBJ2-1; TRBD2 matches at 11 bases. Germline CDR1 and CDR2: SGHAT and FQNNGV. V trimming: 1 base; J trimming: 4 bases; junction bases outside the gene matches: 3. CDR3 length: 16 amino acids. The CDR3 loop is CASSLVLAGGYNEQFF. The CDR3 nucleotides read TGTGCCAGCAGCTTAGTCCTAGCGGGGGGTTACAATGAGCAGTTCTTC. The variable domain in full, completed from reference TRBV11-2 and TRBJ2-1, reads EAGVAQSPRYKIIEKRQSVAFWCNPISGHATLYWYQQILGQGPKLLIQFQNNGVVDDSQLPKDRFSAERLKGVDSTLKIQPAKLEDSAVYLCASSLVLAGGYNEQFFGPGTRLTVL.

This sequence joins TRBV4-1 and TRBJ2-2; D is possibly TRBD1 or TRBD2 (5 bases each). This CDR3 comprises 16 residues. CDR1 and CDR2 (germline): MGHRA, YSYEKL. V lost 1 base to trimming and J lost 1 base, with 10 bases between them. Here the CDR3 DNA reads TGCGCCAGCAGCCAAGCGACGGGGCTGAACACCGGGGAGCTGTTTTTT. Amino acid sequence: CASSQATGLNTGELFF.

The V gene is TRBV14, the J gene TRBJ2-3; D might be TRBD2 (7 bases). The CDR3 is 18 amino acids. Deletions cut 1 base from V and 6 bases from J, with 23 bases between. CDR1 is SGHDN, CDR2 FVKESK, per germline. The CDR3 region is CASSQGLEGGDQLDTQYF. The CDR3 DNA reads as TGTGCCAGCAGCCAAGGGCTTGAAGGGGGGGACCAACTGGATACGCAGTATTTT.

With regard to this clone: The same CDR3 is also encoded by other DNA sequences in this sample. The J gene is TRBJ1-5, the V gene TRBV24-1, with D uncertain. Trimming cost V 6 bases and J 4 bases, with 6 bases left between them. Germline loops: CDR1 KGHDR, CDR2 SFDVKD. This CDR3 comprises 12 residues. CDR3 residues: CATSRENQPQHF. For the CDR3, the DNA is TGTGCCACCAGTAGGGAAAATCAGCCCCAGCATTTT.

The chain joins TRBV12-5 to TRBJ2-5; 9 bases agree with TRBD2. Losses at the gene ends were 7 bases for V and 4 bases for J; bases not matched to a gene: 10. Germline V CDR1 and CDR2: LGHNT, FRNRAP. The CDR3 is made up of 15 amino acids. The chain's CDR3 is CASALGLAGRETQYF. CDR3 nucleotides: TGTGCTAGTGCCCTAGGGCTAGCGGGGAGAGAGACCCAGTACTTC.

This clone was picked up one time. The genes are TRBV5-5 and TRBJ1-2; tentative D call: TRBD1 (5 bases). Germline loops: CDR1 SGHKS, CDR2 YYEKEE (reference sequence). V lost 9 bases and J 5 bases, leaving 26 bases between the germline ends. This CDR3 is built from 16 residues. DNA of the CDR3: TGTGCCAACAGTCGGGACTACAACCCATCGGTATATGGCTACACCTTC. It is translated as CANSRDYNPSVYGYTF. Supplemented by reference TRBV5-5 and TRBJ1-2, the full variable domain reads DAGVTQSPTHLIKTRGQQVTLRCSPISGHKSVSWYQQVLGQGPQFIFQYYEKEERGRGNFPDRFSARQFPNYSSELNVNALLLGDSALYLCANSRDYNPSVYGYTFGSGTRLTVV.

This clone was seen once. Here the CDR3 DNA reads TGTGCCAGCAGTGATCCTAGAAAGAGGGCAGGGGCGAGATACGAGCAGTACTTC. Translated, it gives CASSDPRKRAGARYEQYF. The rearrangement uses TRBV6-1 and TRBJ2-7; the D gene is possibly TRBD1 (6 bases). Trimming took off 3 bases at V and 4 bases at J, with 25 bases between the two ends. The CDR3 consists of 18 residues. Germline V gene lookup returns CDR1 MNHNS and CDR2 SASEGT.

The chain links TRBV19 to TRBJ1-2, with unresolved D. The CDR3 sequence is 14 residues long. Trimming took 0 bases from V and 4 from J, leaving 9 bases between them. Germline CDR1 is LNHDA and CDR2 is SQIVND (reference sequence). CDR3 loop: CASSIDPSAYGYTF. The CDR3 region has the DNA TGTGCCAGTAGTATAGACCCCTCCGCCTATGGCTACACCTTC.

Note on this clone: At one end, the junction sequence differs from germline, possibly due to a read error. The rearrangement uses TRBV6-5 and TRBJ2-1; 14 bases map to TRBD2. Germline V CDR1 and CDR2: MNHEY, SVGAGI. There are 16 residues in the CDR3. CDR3 protein: CASSYTGLAGGNEQFF. The CDR3 DNA reads TGTGCCAGCAGTTATACCGGACTAGCGGGGGGCAATGAACAGTTCTTC.

Worth noting for this clone: A read error may produce the germline difference seen at one junction end. This chain joins TRBV7-9 and TRBJ1-2; D gene uncertain. Germline loops: CDR1 SEHNR, CDR2 FQNEAQ (reference sequence). The length of the CDR3 is 16 residues. CDR3 bases: TGTGTCAGCAGCTTAGCGGTACGAATAGGTTCGCATGGCTACACCTTC. Translating it yields CVSSLAVRIGSHGYTF.

As for this clone: A junction end diverges from the germline sequence, so it may reflect a read error. This chain links TRBV3-1 (or the pseudogene TRBV3-2) with TRBJ1-3; D remains ambiguous. CDR1 is LGHDT and CDR2 is YNNKEL in the germline V gene (reference sequence). The CDR3 runs to 15 residues. The CDR3 here is CVSQTGVLAGNTIYF. CDR3 DNA: TGTGTCAGCCAAACGGGAGTCCTAGCAGGAAACACCATATATTTT.

The rearrangement joins TRBV6-5 to TRBJ1-5; TRBD1 might be the D (6 bases). Germline V gene data show CDR1 as MNHEY and CDR2 as SVGAGI. The CDR3 runs to 15 residues. The germline V and J ends were trimmed by 10 bases and 4 bases, with 20 bases remaining between them. CDR3 bases: TGTGCCACCGCCGCCGACAGGTGGGGGAATCAGCCCCAGCATTTT. Translated: CATAADRWGNQPQHF.

This clone appeared a few times. Distinct nucleotide sequences in the sample also encode this CDR3. The V and J genes are TRBV10-3 and TRBJ2-7; 7 positions agree with TRBD1. The V gene end was trimmed by 3 bases and the J gene end by 1 base; junction bases not matched to a gene: 6. This CDR3 has 15 amino acids. The germline gives CDR1 ENHRY, CDR2 SYGVKD. The CDR3 loop reads CAISDPGQSSYEQYF. DNA of the CDR3: TGTGCCATCAGTGACCCGGGACAGTCGTCCTACGAGCAGTACTTC.

The chain employs TRBV6-7 and TRBJ2-7, with D possibly being TRBD1 or TRBD2 (5 bases each). TRBV6-7 carries the ORF label, with uncertain function. Between the trimmed V and J ends, which lost 7 bases and 1 base, there was a span of 14 bases. This CDR3 spans 14 amino acids. The CDR3, as DNA: TGTGCCAGCAAGACCGGGACGCCTTCCTACGAGCAGTACTTC. Translated: CASKTGTPSYEQYF.

The DNA for the CDR3 is TGTGCCTGGAGTGTACGAAGACAGGGAACCTCTCATACGCAGTATTTT. The encoded protein is CAWSVRRQGTSHTQYF. The genes are TRBV30 and TRBJ2-3; 7 positions agree with TRBD1. V was pared by 0 bases and J by 7 bases, with 13 bases of the junction left unmatched. Per the germline V gene, CDR1 is GTSNPN and CDR2 is SVGIG (reference sequence). There are 16 residues in the CDR3.

The chain employs TRBV30 and TRBJ2-7, with D tentatively TRBD1 (6 bases). Germline V gene data show CDR1 as GTSNPN and CDR2 as SVGIG (reference sequence). Trimming took off 2 bases at V and 0 bases at J, with 8 bases between the two ends. This CDR3 region has 13 residues. CDR3 coding DNA: TGTGCCTGGAGTTTGGGGGCCTCCTACGAGCAGTACTTC. Protein product: CAWSLGASYEQYF.

The rearrangement uses TRBV25-1 and TRBJ1-3; no firm D call. Germline values: CDR1 MGHDK, CDR2 SYGVNS. The CDR3 extends over 13 amino acids. V was pared by 1 base and J by 9 bases, with 10 bases between. CDR3 sequence reads: CASSESSGSTIYF. The DNA of the CDR3 is TGTGCCAGCAGTGAATCCTCGGGGAGCACCATATATTTT.